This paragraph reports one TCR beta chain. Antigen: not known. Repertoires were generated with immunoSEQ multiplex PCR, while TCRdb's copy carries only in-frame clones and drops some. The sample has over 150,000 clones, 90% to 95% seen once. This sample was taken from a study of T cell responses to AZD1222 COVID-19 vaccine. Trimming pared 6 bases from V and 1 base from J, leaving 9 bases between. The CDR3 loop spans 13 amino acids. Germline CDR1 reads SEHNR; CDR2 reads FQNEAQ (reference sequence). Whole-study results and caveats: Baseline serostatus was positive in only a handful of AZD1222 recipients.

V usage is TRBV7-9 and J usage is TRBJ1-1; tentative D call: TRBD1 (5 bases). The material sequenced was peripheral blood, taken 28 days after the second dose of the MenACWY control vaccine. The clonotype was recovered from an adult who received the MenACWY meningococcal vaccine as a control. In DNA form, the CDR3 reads TGTGCCAGCAGGTTCGGACAGAACACTGAAGCTTTCTTT. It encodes CASRFGQNTEAFF.